This T cell receptor beta chain was sequenced during a study of blood T cell repertoires in COVID-19. The wider study: PBMCs, B-cell-depleted T cells, or T cells provided the cDNA or gDNA that made up the material.

Authors' processing steps: From reference gene primer amplification, estimates of nucleated cell counts were derived. Produced via immunoSEQ multiplex PCR; TCRdb's table is partial and in-frame only. The D gene and trimming were derived from the DNA, and the V and J assignments and clone size from that table. This sample has 70,000 to 95,000 clones, with approximately 85% found just once. Sequenced material: peripheral blood. This TCR was recovered from a human donor in a cohort sampled during active COVID-19.

CDR3 nucleotides: TGTGCCAGCAGCTTCGTAGGGGTTATGAATTCACCCCTCCACTTT. Translating it yields CASSFVGVMNSPLHF. The rearrangement uses TRBV7-2 and TRBJ1-6, with D tentatively TRBD1 (5 bases). The germline CDR1 and CDR2 sequences are SGHTA and FQGNSA. Trimming removed 3 bases from V and 7 bases from J, with 13 bases in between. The CDR3 loop spans 15 amino acids.